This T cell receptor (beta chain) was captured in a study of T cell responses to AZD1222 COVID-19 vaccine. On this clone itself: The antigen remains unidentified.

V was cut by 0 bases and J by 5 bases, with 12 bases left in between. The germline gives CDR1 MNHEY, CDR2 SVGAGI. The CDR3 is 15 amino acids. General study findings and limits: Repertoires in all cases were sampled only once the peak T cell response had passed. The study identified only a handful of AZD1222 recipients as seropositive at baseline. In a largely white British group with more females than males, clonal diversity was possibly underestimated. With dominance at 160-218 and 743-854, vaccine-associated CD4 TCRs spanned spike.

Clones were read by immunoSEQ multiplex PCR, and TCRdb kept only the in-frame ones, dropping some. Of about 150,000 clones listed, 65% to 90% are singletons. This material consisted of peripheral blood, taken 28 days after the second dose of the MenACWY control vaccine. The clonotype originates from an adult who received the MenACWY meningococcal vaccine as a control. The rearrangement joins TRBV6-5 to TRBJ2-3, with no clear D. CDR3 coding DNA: TGTGCCAGCAGTTACTCGAGATTGAATGTAGATACGCAGTATTTT. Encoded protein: CASSYSRLNVDTQYF.